The 15 T cell receptor beta chains in this list originate from one sample, sequenced in a study of shared clonotypes between healthy human individuals. TCRdb's table, derived via immunoSEQ multiplex PCR, lists solely in-frame clones and lacks some. The sample consists of about 530,000 clones, around 79% of them appearing once. The sequencing sample was made of PBMCs. The receptors originated from a woman in her 40s in good health. Some clones in this sample may be carry-over from other donors' samples.

The chain couples TRBV11-2 to TRBJ2-2; tentative D call: TRBD2 (7 bases). V gave up 5 bases and J gave up 6 bases, with 19 bases separating them. In germline, CDR1 is SGHAT, CDR2 FQNNGV. The CDR3 runs 16 residues. The DNA for the CDR3 is TGTGCCAGCAGCGGGAACGGGGGGCTCGGGGCCGGGGAGCTGTTTTTT. This translates into CASSGNGGLGAGELFF.

This clone has a single count. The chain carries TRBV7-8 and TRBJ2-1; 14 nucleotides match TRBD2. There are 16 residues in the CDR3. V lost 7 bases and J lost 9; bases outside the gene matches: 11. Germline V lookup: CDR1 SGHVS, CDR2 FQNEAQ. CDR3 residues: CASKTSGLAGVGEQFF. DNA of the CDR3: TGTGCCAGCAAGACTTCGGGACTAGCGGGAGTGGGTGAGCAGTTCTTC.

V gene TRBV5-3 combines with J gene TRBJ2-7; D not resolved. TRBV5-3 is classed as an ORF, of uncertain function. V dropped 4 bases and J dropped 0 bases, with 8 bases sitting between them. CDR3 length: 13 residues. The CDR3 coding sequence is TGTGCCAGAAGCCCGGAAAGCTCCTACGAGCAGTACTTC. This sequence encodes CARSPESSYEQYF.

This clone has just one count. V and J are TRBV10-3 and TRBJ2-7; 8 nucleotides align to TRBD1. V gave up 6 bases and J gave up 6 bases; unmatched junction bases: 7. This CDR3 region has 13 residues. The germline CDR1 and CDR2 sequences are ENHRY and SYGVKD. CDR3 region: CAIRNEQGGEQYF. The DNA for the CDR3 is TGTGCCATCAGGAACGAACAGGGGGGCGAGCAGTACTTC.

This chain uses TRBV19 with TRBJ2-3, with 11 bases matching TRBD1. V trimming: 5 bases; J trimming: 0 bases; junction bases outside the gene matches: 7. Germline V CDR1 and CDR2: LNHDA, SQIVND (reference sequence). The CDR3 is 17 amino acids. The CDR3 sequence: CASSPQDRGHSTDTQYF. CDR3 sequence (DNA): TGTGCCAGTAGTCCCCAGGACAGGGGGCATAGCACAGATACGCAGTATTTT.

This chain joins TRBV7-2 and TRBJ1-6; D is uncertain. Trimming shortened V by 5 bases and J by 4 bases, and 12 bases separated the two germline ends. This CDR3 contains 15 residues. CDR1 is SGHTA and CDR2 is FQGNSA in the germline V gene. The CDR3 DNA is TGTGCCAGCAGCAGAAGGGCTGCTTATAATTCACCCCTCCACTTT. It specifies CASSRRAAYNSPLHF.

The V call is TRBV18, the J call TRBJ2-3; D perhaps matches TRBD2 (5 bases). Trimming took 3 bases from V and 6 from J, leaving 10 bases between them. CDR1 and CDR2 (germline): KGHSH, LQKENI. The CDR3 loop spans 13 amino acids. This CDR3 reads CASSPAGRDTQYF. In DNA, the CDR3 is TGTGCCAGCTCACCCGCGGGCCGGGATACGCAGTATTTT.

There are many counts of this clone. The rearrangement uses TRBV6-6 and TRBJ2-3, with a possible D match to TRBD2 (6 bases). Per the germline V gene, CDR1 is MNHNY and CDR2 is SVGAGI (reference sequence). The germline V and J ends were trimmed by 5 bases and 0 bases, with 12 bases remaining between them. The CDR3 consists of 15 residues. The CDR3 DNA is TGTGCCAGCAGTCCGGGACTTTATAGCACAGATACGCAGTATTTT. Translation: CASSPGLYSTDTQYF.

This clone turned up a few times. The chain is built from TRBV19 and TRBJ1-1; 9 nucleotides align to TRBD1. The germline V gene has CDR1 LNHDA and CDR2 SQIVND (reference sequence). The V segment lost 7 bases and the J segment 4 bases; nucleotides outside the gene matches: 10. The CDR3 covers 15 residues. The CDR3 is CASTTSGTGFTEAFF. DNA of the CDR3: TGTGCCAGTACCACATCCGGGACAGGGTTCACTGAAGCTTTCTTT.

This clone was seen once. The V gene is TRBV7-9, the J gene TRBJ2-5; 7 nucleotides align to TRBD2. The junction had 16 bases not matched to a gene; V was cut back by 5 bases and J by 7 bases. The CDR3 is made up of 16 amino acids. The V gene's germline CDR1 is SEHNR and CDR2 FQNEAQ (reference sequence). The CDR3, as DNA: TGTGCCAGCAGCCCAAGTCGGGCTAGCGGACCGGGGACCCAGTACTTC. Translating it yields CASSPSRASGPGTQYF.

The rearrangement links TRBV15 to TRBJ2-7; unclear D gene. Germline values: CDR1 LNHNV, CDR2 YYDKDF (reference sequence). The ends were cut back, 3 bases at V and 0 bases at J, with 3 bases in the middle. The CDR3 contains 12 residues. The CDR3 loop reads CATSSHSYEQYF. DNA for the CDR3: TGTGCCACCAGCAGTCACTCCTACGAGCAGTACTTC. Full variable domain (remainder filled in from reference TRBV15 and TRBJ2-7): DAMVIQNPRYQVTQFGKPVTLSCSQTLNHNVMYWYQQKSSQAPKLLFHYYDKDFNNEADTPDNFQSRRPNTSFCFLDIRSPGLGDTAMYLCATSSHSYEQYFGPGTRLTVT.

The chain couples TRBV5-1 to TRBJ2-5, with 7 bases aligning to TRBD1. Germline V gives CDR1 SGHRS, CDR2 YFSETQ. The CDR3 consists of 16 residues. Trimming at V came to 4 bases and at J to 4 bases, leaving 13 bases not matched to a gene. CDR3 DNA: TGCGCCAGCAGCACTGGGACAGTCGTAACGGTAGAGACCCAGTACTTC. This encodes CASSTGTVVTVETQYF.

This chain joins TRBV5-6 and TRBJ2-3; D perhaps matches TRBD2 (6 bases). V was shortened by 2 bases and J by 1 base, with 14 bases between the two germline ends. The V gene's germline CDR1 is SGHDT and CDR2 YYEEEE. The CDR3 is 16 amino acids. The CDR3 region is CASSLMDYYRTDTQYF. CDR3 bases: TGTGCCAGCAGCTTAATGGACTATTATCGCACAGATACGCAGTATTTT. The full variable domain, its missing parts supplied by reference TRBV5-6 and TRBJ2-3, is DAGVTQSPTHLIKTRGQQVTLRCSPKSGHDTVSWYQQALGQGPQFIFQYYEEEERQRGNFPDRFSGHQFPNYSSELNVNALLLGDSALYLCASSLMDYYRTDTQYFGPGTRLTVL.

This chain links TRBV21-1 with TRBJ1-5; the D call in the table, TRBD1, was not verified against the DNA. TRBV21-1 is assigned pseudogene status. The CDR3 runs to 18 residues. DNA for the CDR3: TGTGCCAGCAGCAAGAACATCCCGGGACAGAGTATCAATCAGCCCCAGCATTTT. Protein: CASSKNIPGQSINQPQHF.

This clone was picked up a small number of times. The chain links TRBV11-3 to TRBJ2-2, with D unresolved. Germline assignment: CDR1 SGHNT and CDR2 YENEEA. The CDR3 spans 15 residues. V was shortened by 5 bases and J by 0 bases, with 10 bases between the two germline ends. The chain's CDR3 is CASSASPANTGELFF. As DNA, the CDR3 is TGTGCCAGCAGCGCGAGTCCCGCGAACACCGGGGAGCTGTTTTTT. Variable domain in full (rest from reference TRBV11-3 and TRBJ2-2): EAGVVQSPRYKIIEKKQPVAFWCNPISGHNTLYWYLQNLGQGPELLIRYENEEAVDDSQLPKDRFSAERLKGVDSTLKIQPAELGDSAVYLCASSASPANTGELFFGEGSRLTVL.